One TCR beta chain is described in this entry. Its antigen is as yet unknown. The CDR3 does not end in the conserved phenylalanine or tryptophan, so this is likely a read error. The DNA is omitted, as the CDR3 cannot be located on it reliably, and the CDR3 follows TCRdb's listing. TCRdb processed the reads anew with MiXCR; each CDR3 protein has one entry. The data contain some 940,000 distinct CDR3 sequences, around 30% of them seen just once; the ten biggest clones take up more than 12%. The sample comes from a study of T cell repertoires in cytomegalovirus infection. The CDR3 is 15 residues long, ends included. Germline lookup yields CDR1 SGHTS and CDR2 YDEGEE.

Sequencing used cultured CD8+ T cells from PBMCs, obtained from culture after CMV antigen stimulation. The chain carries TRBV5-8 and TRBJ2-7; TRBD1, the table's D call, was not compared with the DNA. The receptor's source is a human donor in good health (CMV status not recorded). Some clones in this sample may be carry-over from other donors' samples. The CDR3 spells CARSLGGDRTSAGWA.